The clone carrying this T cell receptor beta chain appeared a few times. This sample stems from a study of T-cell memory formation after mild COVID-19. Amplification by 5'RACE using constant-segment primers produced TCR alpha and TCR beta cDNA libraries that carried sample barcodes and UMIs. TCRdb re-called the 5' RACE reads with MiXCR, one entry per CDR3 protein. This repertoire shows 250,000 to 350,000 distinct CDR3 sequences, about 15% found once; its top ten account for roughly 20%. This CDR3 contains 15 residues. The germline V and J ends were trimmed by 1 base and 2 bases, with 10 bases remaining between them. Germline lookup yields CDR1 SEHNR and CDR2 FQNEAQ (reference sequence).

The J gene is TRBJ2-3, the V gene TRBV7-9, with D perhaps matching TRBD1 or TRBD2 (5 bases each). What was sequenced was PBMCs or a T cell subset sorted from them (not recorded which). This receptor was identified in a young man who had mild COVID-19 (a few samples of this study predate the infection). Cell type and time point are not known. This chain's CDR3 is CASSLVWDHTDTQYF. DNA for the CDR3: TGTGCCAGCAGCTTAGTTTGGGACCACACAGATACGCAGTATTTT.